This T cell receptor (beta chain) was recovered during a study of PD-L1 blockade in urothelial cancer. The method was immunoSEQ multiplex PCR; TCRdb's version includes in-frame clones alone and lacks a portion of them. This table has 60,000 or so clones, roughly 87% appearing once. CDR1 is SGDLS, CDR2 YYNGEE, per germline. The CDR3 sequence is 15 residues long. This clone showed up just a few times. The junction shows a germline mismatch at one end, possibly a read error. Time point here: pretreatment peripheral blood. The chain has TRBV9 and TRBJ2-1; TRBD1 is a possible D gene (6 bases). The specimen was PBMCs, collected around atezolizumab (anti-PD-L1) treatment. The TCR was taken from a man aged 70 or older with urothelial cancer. The CDR3 sequence is CASSLMDSSYNAQFF. The DNA of the CDR3 is TGTGCCAGCAGCCTTATGGACAGCTCCTACAATGCGCAGTTCTTC.